The TCR beta chain under discussion was sequenced for a study of T-cell memory formation after mild COVID-19. Study-wide context: Across donors, TCR clusters were largely donor specific.

Findings and limits, study-wide: Day 15 to 85 contracting clones showed balanced CD4/CD8; day 15 to 37 expanders favored CD4+. Pre-infection memory showed some responding clones, and this suggested that cross-reactive memory joined.

Worth noting for this clonotype: The antigen is undetermined.

Constant-segment-primed 5'RACE gave TCR alpha and TCR beta cDNA libraries with sample barcodes and UMIs. TCRdb recomputed calls from the 5' RACE reads with MiXCR, one row per CDR3 protein. The sample records about 320,000 distinct CDR3 sequences, about 13% being singletons. The sequenced sample was PBMCs or a T cell subset sorted from them (not recorded which). This receptor was taken from a man aged 18-30 years who had mild COVID-19 (a few samples of this study predate the infection). Cell type and time point are not known.

As DNA, the CDR3 is TGTGCCAGCAGCTTTGGATGGACTGAAGCTTTCTTT. Its translation: CASSFGWTEAFF. The chain carries TRBV5-4 and TRBJ1-1; D not resolved. The CDR3 totals 12 residues. The V end was cut by 2 bases, the J end by 5 bases, with 7 bases between. The germline V gene encodes CDR1 SGHNT and CDR2 YYREEE (reference sequence).